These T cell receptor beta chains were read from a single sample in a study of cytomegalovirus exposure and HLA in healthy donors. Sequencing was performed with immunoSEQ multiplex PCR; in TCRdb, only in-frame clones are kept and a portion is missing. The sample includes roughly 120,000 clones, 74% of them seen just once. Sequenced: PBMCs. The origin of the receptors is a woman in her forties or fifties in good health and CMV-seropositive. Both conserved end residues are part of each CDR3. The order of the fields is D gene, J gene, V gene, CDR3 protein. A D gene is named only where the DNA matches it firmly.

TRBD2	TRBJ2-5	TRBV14	CASSQDALAGGRRETQYF
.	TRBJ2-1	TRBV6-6	CASSPFSVSYNEQFF
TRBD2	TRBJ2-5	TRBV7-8	CASSLASAGGLQTQYF
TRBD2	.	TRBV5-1	CASSAGGGVLYEQYF
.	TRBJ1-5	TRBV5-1	CASSLLPRGAGQPQHF
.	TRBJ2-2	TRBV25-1	CASTGDWNTGELFF
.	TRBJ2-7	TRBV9	CASSGTGSDEQYF
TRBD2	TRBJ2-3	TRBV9	CASSKGTSGRTDTQYF
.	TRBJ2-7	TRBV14	CASSRPPGHMSYEQYF
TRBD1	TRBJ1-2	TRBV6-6	CASSLGQGNYGYTF
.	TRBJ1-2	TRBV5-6	CASSFGHTYGYTF
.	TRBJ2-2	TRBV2	CASGGIGTGELFF
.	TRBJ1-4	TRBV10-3	CAISESTSMRGKLFF
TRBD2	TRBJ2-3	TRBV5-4	CASSLDPSGGRTDTQYF
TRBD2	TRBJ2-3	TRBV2	CASSGLAGGPDTQYF
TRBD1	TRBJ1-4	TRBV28	CASSLLGQFNEKLFF
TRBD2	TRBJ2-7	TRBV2	CASSTSGGPPVDGMGYEQYF
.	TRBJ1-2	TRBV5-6	CASSSWGGANYGYTF
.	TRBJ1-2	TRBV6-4	CASSYVGDGYTF
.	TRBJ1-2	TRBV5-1	CASSLADLDYGYTF
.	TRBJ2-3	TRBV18	CASSPPTLGGDTQYF
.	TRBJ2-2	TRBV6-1	CASSLMTANTGELFF
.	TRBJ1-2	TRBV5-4	CASSLAGSVKYGYTF
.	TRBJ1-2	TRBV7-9	CSSTQGGYGYTF
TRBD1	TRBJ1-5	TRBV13	CASSSRGQGRAQPQHF
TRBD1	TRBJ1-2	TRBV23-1	CASSQSGDRGPGYTF
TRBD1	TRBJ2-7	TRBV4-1	CASSHGYRTGEQYF
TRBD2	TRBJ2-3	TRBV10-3	CAISTGGSLDTQYF
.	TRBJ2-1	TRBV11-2	CASSLYRRGQFF
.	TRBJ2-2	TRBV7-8	CASSLAQGWAGELFF
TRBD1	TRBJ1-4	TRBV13	CASSPGTGYEKLFF
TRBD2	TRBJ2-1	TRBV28	CASSPSSGGYNEQFF
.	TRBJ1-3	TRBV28	CASVSRHARGSGNTIYF
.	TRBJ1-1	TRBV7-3	CASSLNGEPEAFF
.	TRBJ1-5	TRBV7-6	CASSMDTPDRNQPQHF
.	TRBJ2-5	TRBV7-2	CASSSRGNLETQYF
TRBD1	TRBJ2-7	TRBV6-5	CASSKGQTYEQYF
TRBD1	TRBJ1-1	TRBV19	CASSTLTGVLNTEAFF
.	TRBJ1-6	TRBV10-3	CAISDGGNSPLHF
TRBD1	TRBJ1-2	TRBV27	CASSTGQGAVDGYTF
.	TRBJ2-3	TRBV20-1	CSASRQYF
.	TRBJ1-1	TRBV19	CASSKRQDLNTEAFF
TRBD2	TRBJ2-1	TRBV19	CATEKLAGGVEQFF
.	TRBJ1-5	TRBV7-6	CASRTAYQPQHF